This record looks at one T cell receptor beta chain sequence and its context. Its target is not known. Every sample gave at least 5 micrograms of total RNA when it was extracted. The data originate from a study of blood T cells in healthy people across ages. For the second PCR, which ran for about 7 to 11 cycles, a sample-barcoded 5' primer and a J-beta primer mix were used. TCRdb redid the calling of the 5' RACE reads with MiXCR, one entry per CDR3 protein. The sample contains about 700,000 distinct CDR3 sequences, about 34% of which appear only once. Trimming removed 4 bases from V and 14 bases from J, with 14 bases in between. CDR3 length: 11 amino acids. The V gene's germline CDR1 is SGHAT and CDR2 FQNNGV. Study outcomes and limitations: Unsorted PBMCs blocked a conclusive comparison of naive and antigen-experienced cells.

The TCR sequence derives from a woman of 80 years or more in good health. V usage is TRBV11-2 and J usage is TRBJ1-2; D is possibly TRBD1 (6 bases). Specimen: blood. CDR3 loop: CASSSQGPGTF. CDR3 sequence (DNA): TGTGCCAGCAGCTCCCAGGGGCCAGGGACCTTC. Full variable domain (missing parts from reference TRBV11-2 and TRBJ1-2): EAGVAQSPRYKIIEKRQSVAFWCNPISGHATLYWYQQILGQGPKLLIQFQNNGVVDDSQLPKDRFSAERLKGVDSTLKIQPAKLEDSAVYLCASSSQGPGTFGSGTRLTVV.